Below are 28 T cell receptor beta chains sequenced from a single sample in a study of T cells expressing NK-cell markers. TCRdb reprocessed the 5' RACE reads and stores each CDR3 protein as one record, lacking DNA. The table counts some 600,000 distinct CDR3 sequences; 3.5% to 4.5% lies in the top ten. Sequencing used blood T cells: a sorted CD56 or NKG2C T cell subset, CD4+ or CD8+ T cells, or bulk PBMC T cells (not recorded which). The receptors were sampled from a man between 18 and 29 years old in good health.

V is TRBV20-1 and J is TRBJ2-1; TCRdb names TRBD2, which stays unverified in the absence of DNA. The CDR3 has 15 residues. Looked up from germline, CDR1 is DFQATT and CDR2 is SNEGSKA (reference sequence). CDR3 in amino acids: CSARKTTSPTRGQFF.

CDR3 sequence reads: CASSQDGPGTAYEQYF. V and J are TRBV3-1 and TRBJ2-7; TCRdb names TRBD1, which stays unverified in the absence of DNA. The CDR3 has 16 residues. Germline assignment: CDR1 LGHDT and CDR2 YNNKEL (reference sequence).

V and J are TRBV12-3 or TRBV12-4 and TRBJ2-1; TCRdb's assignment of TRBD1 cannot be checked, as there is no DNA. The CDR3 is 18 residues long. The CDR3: CASSPRGDRVPNENEQFF.

Here the CDR3 reads CASSQEQAASYNEQFF. V usage is TRBV4-3 and J usage is TRBJ2-1; TCRdb's assignment of TRBD1 cannot be checked, as there is no DNA. The CDR3 loop spans 16 amino acids. Germline assignment: CDR1 LGHNA and CDR2 YSLEER.

The CDR3 loop is CASSLGRGPTDTQYF. The chain carries TRBV7-8 and TRBJ2-3; the TCRdb call, TRBD1, lacks DNA for checking. The CDR3 has 15 residues. Germline CDR1 is SGHVS and CDR2 is FQNEAQ.

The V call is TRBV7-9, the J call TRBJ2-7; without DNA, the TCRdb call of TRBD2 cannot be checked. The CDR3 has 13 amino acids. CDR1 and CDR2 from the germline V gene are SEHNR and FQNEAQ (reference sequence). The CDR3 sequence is CASSLEGLAEQYF.

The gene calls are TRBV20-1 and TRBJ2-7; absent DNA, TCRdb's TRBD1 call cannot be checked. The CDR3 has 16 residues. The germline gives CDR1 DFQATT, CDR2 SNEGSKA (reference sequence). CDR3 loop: CSARGYAPADPRKQYF.

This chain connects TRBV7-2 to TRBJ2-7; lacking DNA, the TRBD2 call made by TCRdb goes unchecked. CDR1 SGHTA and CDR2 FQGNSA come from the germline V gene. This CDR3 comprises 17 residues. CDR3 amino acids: CASSRAAGSYPSYEQYF.

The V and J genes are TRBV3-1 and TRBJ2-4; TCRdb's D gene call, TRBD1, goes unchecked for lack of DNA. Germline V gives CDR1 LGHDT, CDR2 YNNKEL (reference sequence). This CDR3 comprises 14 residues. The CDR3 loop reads CASSPGTPGGVQYF.

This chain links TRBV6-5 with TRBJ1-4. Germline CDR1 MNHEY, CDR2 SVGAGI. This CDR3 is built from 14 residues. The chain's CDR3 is CASSSDNIDEKLFF.

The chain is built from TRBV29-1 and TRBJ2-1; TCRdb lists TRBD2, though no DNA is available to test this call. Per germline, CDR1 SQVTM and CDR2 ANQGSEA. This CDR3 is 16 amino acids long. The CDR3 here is CSVAPGGGTFLNEQFF.

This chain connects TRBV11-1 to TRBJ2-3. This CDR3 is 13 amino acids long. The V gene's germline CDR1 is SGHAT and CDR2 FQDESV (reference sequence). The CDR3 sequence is CASSLESQNTQYF.

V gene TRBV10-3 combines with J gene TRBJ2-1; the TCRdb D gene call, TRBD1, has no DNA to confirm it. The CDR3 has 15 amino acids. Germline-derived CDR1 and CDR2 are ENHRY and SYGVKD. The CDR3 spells CAISGRQGKYNEQFF.

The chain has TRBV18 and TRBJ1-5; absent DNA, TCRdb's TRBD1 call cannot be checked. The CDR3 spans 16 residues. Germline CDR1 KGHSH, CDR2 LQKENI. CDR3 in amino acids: CASSPGPGIRNQPQHF.

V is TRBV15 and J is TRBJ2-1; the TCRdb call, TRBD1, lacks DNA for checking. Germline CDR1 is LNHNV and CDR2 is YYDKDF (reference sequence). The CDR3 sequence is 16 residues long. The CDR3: CATSRDTDRDYNEQFF.

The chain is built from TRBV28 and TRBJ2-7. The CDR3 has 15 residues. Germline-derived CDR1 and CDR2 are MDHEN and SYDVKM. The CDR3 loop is CASRKKAGGAYEQYF. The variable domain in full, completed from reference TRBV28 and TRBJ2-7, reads DVKVTQSSRYLVKRTGEKVFLECVQDMDHENMFWYRQDPGLGLRLIYFSYDVKMKEKGDIPEGYSVSREKKERFSLILESASTNQTSMYLCASRKKAGGAYEQYFGPGTRLTVT.

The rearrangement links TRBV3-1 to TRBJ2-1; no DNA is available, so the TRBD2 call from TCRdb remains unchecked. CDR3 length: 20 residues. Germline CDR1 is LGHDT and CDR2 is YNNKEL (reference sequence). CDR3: CASSPSWGLAGLSSYNEQFF.

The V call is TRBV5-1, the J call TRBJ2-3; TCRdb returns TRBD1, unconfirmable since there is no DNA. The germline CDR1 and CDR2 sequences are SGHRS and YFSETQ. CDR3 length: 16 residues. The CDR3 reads CASSHNSGGAADTQYF.

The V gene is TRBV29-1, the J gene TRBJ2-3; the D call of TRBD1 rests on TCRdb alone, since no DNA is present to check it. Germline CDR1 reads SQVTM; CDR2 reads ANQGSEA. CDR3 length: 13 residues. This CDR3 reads CSVGKLEHDTQYF.

CDR3: CASSPGTVLRETQYF. The chain links TRBV7-2 to TRBJ2-5; the TCRdb D gene call, TRBD1, has no DNA to confirm it. Germline V gene lookup returns CDR1 SGHTA and CDR2 FQGNSA. There are 15 residues in the CDR3.

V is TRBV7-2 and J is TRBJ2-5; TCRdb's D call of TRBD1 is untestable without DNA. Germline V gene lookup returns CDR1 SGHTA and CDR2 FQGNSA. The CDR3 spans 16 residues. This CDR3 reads CASSLDRGEGMETQYF.

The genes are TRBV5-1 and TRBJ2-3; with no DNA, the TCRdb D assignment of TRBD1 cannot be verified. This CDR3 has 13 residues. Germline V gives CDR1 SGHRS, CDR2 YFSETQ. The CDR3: CASSSPDISTQYF.

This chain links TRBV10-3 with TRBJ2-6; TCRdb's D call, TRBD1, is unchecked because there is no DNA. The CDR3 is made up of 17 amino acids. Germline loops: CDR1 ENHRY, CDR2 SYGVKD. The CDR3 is CAISESTAGAGANVLTF.

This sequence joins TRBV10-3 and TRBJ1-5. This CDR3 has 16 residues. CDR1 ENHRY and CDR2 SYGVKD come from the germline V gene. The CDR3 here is CAISERAGDSNQPQHF.

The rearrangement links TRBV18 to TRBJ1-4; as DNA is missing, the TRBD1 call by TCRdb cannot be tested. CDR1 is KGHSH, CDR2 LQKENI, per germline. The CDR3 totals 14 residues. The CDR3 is CASSRDRGSEKLFF.

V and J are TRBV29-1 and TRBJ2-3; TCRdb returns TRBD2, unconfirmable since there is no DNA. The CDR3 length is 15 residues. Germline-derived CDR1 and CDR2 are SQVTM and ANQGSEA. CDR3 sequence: CSVPGASGYTDTQYF.

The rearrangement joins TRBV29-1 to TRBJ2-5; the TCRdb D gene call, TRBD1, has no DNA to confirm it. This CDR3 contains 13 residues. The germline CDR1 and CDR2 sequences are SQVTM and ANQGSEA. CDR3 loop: CSVSTGGWETQYF.

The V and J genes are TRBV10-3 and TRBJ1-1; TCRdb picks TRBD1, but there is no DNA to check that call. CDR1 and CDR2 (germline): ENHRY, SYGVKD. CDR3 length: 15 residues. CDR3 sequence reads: CAIRKTGTGNTEAFF.